The subject of this entry is one TCR beta chain. What it recognizes is unknown. The sample comes from a study of cytomegalovirus exposure and HLA in healthy donors. The study, taken as a whole, reports: Sequencing depth roughly uniform across donors was assumed in presence/absence analyses.

In nominal health when sampled, donors likely had unrecorded immune exposures nonetheless. Researchers ran the PCR with 60 Vbeta and 13 Jbeta primers. Generated by immunoSEQ multiplex PCR, the TCRdb table keeps only in-frame clones and is missing some. The table records roughly 110,000 clones, over 60% of them present only once. V was clipped by 0 bases and J by 5 bases; unmatched bases: 2. The germline gives CDR1 SGHDT, CDR2 YYEEEE. CDR3 length: 15 amino acids. The sample was PBMCs. The V gene is TRBV5-6, the J gene TRBJ2-1, with 10 positions matching TRBD1. The receptor was isolated from a woman under 30 in good health and CMV-seropositive. CDR3 region: CASSLGDRGNNEQFF. DNA of the CDR3: TGTGCCAGCAGCTTGGGGGACAGGGGAAACAATGAGCAGTTCTTC.